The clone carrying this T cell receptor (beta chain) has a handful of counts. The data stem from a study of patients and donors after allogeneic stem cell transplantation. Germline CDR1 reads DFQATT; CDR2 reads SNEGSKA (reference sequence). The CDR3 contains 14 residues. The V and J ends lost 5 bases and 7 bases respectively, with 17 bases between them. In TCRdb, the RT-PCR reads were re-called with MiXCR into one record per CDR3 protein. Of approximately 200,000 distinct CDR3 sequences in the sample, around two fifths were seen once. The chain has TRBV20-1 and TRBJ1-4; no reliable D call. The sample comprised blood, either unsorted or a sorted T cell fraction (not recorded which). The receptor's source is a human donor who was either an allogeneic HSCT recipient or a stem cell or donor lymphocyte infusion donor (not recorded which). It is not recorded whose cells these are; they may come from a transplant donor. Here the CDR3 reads CSARGGQSGEKLFF. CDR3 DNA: TGCAGTGCTCGGGGAGGCCAGTCAGGTGAAAAACTGTTTTTT.